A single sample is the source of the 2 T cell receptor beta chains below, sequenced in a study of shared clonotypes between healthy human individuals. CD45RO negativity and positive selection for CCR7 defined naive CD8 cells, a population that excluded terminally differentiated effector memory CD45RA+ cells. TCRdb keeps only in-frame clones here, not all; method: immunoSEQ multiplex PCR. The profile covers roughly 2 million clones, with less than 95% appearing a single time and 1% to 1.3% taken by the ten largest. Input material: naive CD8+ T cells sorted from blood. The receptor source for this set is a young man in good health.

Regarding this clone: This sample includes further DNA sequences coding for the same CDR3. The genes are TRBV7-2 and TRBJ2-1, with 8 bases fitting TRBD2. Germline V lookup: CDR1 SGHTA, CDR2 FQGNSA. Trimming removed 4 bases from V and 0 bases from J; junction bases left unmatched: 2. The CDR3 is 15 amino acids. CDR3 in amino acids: CASSSSGGSYNEQFF. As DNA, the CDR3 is TGTGCCAGCAGCTCCAGCGGGGGCTCCTACAATGAGCAGTTCTTC.

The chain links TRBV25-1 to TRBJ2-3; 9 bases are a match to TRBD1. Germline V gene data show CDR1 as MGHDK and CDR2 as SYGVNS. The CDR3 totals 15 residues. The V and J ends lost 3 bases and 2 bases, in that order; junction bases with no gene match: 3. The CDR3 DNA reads TGTGCCAGCAGTGATTGGGACAGGGACACAGATACGCAGTATTTT. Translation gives CASSDWDRDTDTQYF. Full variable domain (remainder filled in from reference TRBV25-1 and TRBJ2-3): EADIYQTPRYLVIGTGKKITLECSQTMGHDKMYWYQQDPGMELHLIHYSYGVNSTEKGDLSSESTVSRIRTEHFPLTLESARPSHTSQYLCASSDWDRDTDTQYFGPGTRLTVL.